This entry features one T cell receptor beta chain sequence. Its antigen target is currently unknown. Within one base of it there is no much larger clone, and no base qualities were kept. Genomic DNA was extracted from sorted cells for sequencing of the TCRbeta CDR3 region. The immunoSEQ Assay was used for sequencing of TCRbeta CDR3 regions. The clones in this table, taken by TCRdb from immuneACCESS, are in-frame only. Not every clone is retained; where verified, under half of the shortfall comes from an unresolved V gene, and the cause of the rest is unknown. The sample table holds 30,000 to 40,000 clones, of which roughly 83% were seen once. Together, the top ten hold 20% to 25% of the sample. The data were taken from a study of OX40 agonist ivuxolimab in advanced cancers. About the investigation overall: Ivuxolimab was an agonistic, fully human IgG2 monoclonal antibody directed against OX40 (CD134), a costimulatory receptor. Intravenous ivuxolimab was administered to patients every 2 weeks at six dose levels: 0.01, 0.1, 0.3, 1.5, 3 and 10 mg/kg. Of the approximately 50 patients in dose escalation, 19 had hepatocellular carcinoma, around 15 had melanoma, 9 had renal cell carcinoma and 9 had head and neck cancer. A male proportion of nearly 85% and a mean age of roughly 58 years, ranging from about 20 to 79, were recorded for the dose-escalation cohort. Prior anti-PD-1, anti-PD-L1 or anti-CTLA-4 therapy was permitted, and checkpoint inhibitors had been received by around 39% of dose-escalation patients. Partial responses occurred in three dose-escalation patients: two with cutaneous melanoma and one with hepatocellular carcinoma. The purpose of peripheral TCRbeta sequencing was to test whether ivuxolimab changed TCR sequence diversity and led to clonal T-cell expansion. The paper reports the monotherapy dose-escalation portion (N of about 54 patients) of the phase I ivuxolimab trial.

The trial excluded patients who had a history of autoimmune disease or who were on systemic immunosuppression. In every dose cohort, peripheral blood was drawn for TCR sequencing at baseline, cycle 4 day 1, and cycle 7 day 1. Samples came from an open-label, multicenter, first-in-human phase I dose-escalation trial of ivuxolimab. Adults with locally advanced or metastatic melanoma, renal cell, hepatocellular, or head and neck squamous cell carcinoma were enrolled in the trial. Before TCR sequencing, CD4+ T cells and CD8+ T cells were sorted from peripheral blood as separate populations. Broader findings and caveats from the paper: In partial responders in the 0.1-3.0 mg/kg groups, normalized peripheral clonal expansion was found to be among the lowest, especially among CD8+ T cells. Low levels of normalized T-cell clonal expansion were also seen in some nonresponding patients. After ivuxolimab, CD8+ T cells had more expanded clones than CD4+ T cells on average. The antigen specificity of the peripheral T cells that underwent clonal expansion was not determined. At doses from 0.1 to 3.0 mg/kg, clonal expansion was seen in both CD4+ and CD8+ blood T cells between baseline and week 6.

The CDR3 sequence holds 12 residues, the cysteine and phenylalanine included. CDR3 DNA is the only sequence kept; it has 36 bases, read in frame from the first base. V is pared back by 5 bases and J by 8 bases, with 10 bases lying between the germline termini. Per the germline V gene (reference sequence), LNHDA is the CDR1 and SQIVND is the CDR2. Rearrangement joined TRBV19 to TRBJ2-1; the D gene lacks a confident call. The starting material was CD4+ or CD8+ T cells sorted from blood, obtained in a trial of the OX40 agonist ivuxolimab. The TCR comes from an adult with an advanced solid tumor such as melanoma, head and neck, liver or kidney cancer. The CDR3 amino acid sequence is: CASSLFRDEQFF. The nucleotide sequence reads TGTGCCAGTAGTTTATTTCGTGATGAGCAGTTCTTC.